Given below is one TCR beta chain in context. This specimen belongs to a study of blood T cell repertoires in COVID-19. Across the study: Samples of COVID-19 (acute and convalescent) were obtained from the United States, Italy and Spain. Nucleic acid was either cDNA or gDNA, and it came from T cells, B-cell-depleted T cells, or PBMCs.

The CDR3 loop spans 13 amino acids. The germline V gene encodes CDR1 LNHNV and CDR2 YYDKDF (reference sequence). The V end was cut by 1 base, the J end by 5 bases, with 5 bases between. Study processing details: For nucleated cells, counts were estimated from reference gene primer amplification. Only in-frame clones appear in the TCRdb table, and some are missing; sequencing was by immunoSEQ multiplex PCR. D and trimming come from the DNA, and the V and J calls and clone size come from that table. This table has 45,000 to 55,000 clones, less than 95% appearing once. The chain is built from TRBV15 and TRBJ2-2; TRBD2 is a possible D gene (5 bases). Material: peripheral blood. The origin of this receptor is a woman in her thirties or forties with active COVID-19. In nucleotides, the CDR3 is TGTGCCACCAGCAGAGGAGGGACCGGGGAGCTGTTTTTT. It codes for CATSRGGTGELFF.